A single sample is the source of the 7 T cell receptor beta chains below, sequenced in a study of T-cell reconstitution after alpha-beta-depleted transplantation in children. This sample's TCRbeta library carried unique molecular identifier barcodes. One entry per CDR3 protein, called by TCRdb with MiXCR from the PCR reads. Of some 200,000 distinct CDR3 sequences in the sample, over 9.5% were seen once. The sample in question was PBMCs from the stem cell graft donor, obtained from the stem cell graft. These receptors originate from a human donor who donated a stem cell graft to a child with SCID.

At least ten counts were recorded for this clonotype. The chain uses TRBV20-1 and TRBJ2-3; maybe TRBD1 (5 bases). The CDR3 runs to 13 residues. Trimming took off 5 bases at V and 3 bases at J, with 12 bases between the two ends. Germline CDR1 reads DFQATT; CDR2 reads SNEGSKA (reference sequence). The CDR3 DNA is TGCAGTGCTCATTGGCAGGGAACAGATACGCAGTATTTT. This sequence encodes CSAHWQGTDTQYF.

This clonotype was observed at least ten times. The genes are TRBV24-1 and TRBJ2-3; 11 bases match TRBD2. The CDR3 covers 18 residues. Germline V gene lookup returns CDR1 KGHDR and CDR2 SFDVKD. Unmatched junction bases numbered 6, after V lost 2 bases and J lost 0 bases. CDR3 nucleotides: TGTGCCACCAGTGATTCTAGCGGGGGGCCCCGTAGCACAGATACGCAGTATTTT. As protein: CATSDSSGGPRSTDTQYF.

The chain uses TRBV7-9 and TRBJ2-3; maybe TRBD1 (6 bases). CDR1 is SEHNR, CDR2 FQNEAQ, per germline (reference sequence). V was trimmed by 1 base and J by 0 bases, leaving 11 bases between them. The CDR3 runs 16 residues. The CDR3 sequence is CASSLEGDESTDTQYF. The DNA for the CDR3 is TGTGCCAGCAGCTTAGAGGGGGACGAGAGCACAGATACGCAGTATTTT.

The V and J genes are TRBV24-1 and TRBJ1-1, with D unclear. The CDR3 runs to 15 residues. V gave up 0 bases and J gave up 7 bases, with 14 bases separating them. CDR1 is KGHDR, CDR2 SFDVKD, per germline. This chain's CDR3 is CATSDLKVRPGEAFF. DNA of the CDR3: TGTGCCACCAGTGATTTGAAGGTAAGGCCAGGTGAAGCTTTCTTT.

This chain uses TRBV2 with TRBJ1-2; D gene unclear. Per the germline V gene, CDR1 is SNHLY and CDR2 is FYNNEI. The V and J ends lost 6 bases and 6 bases respectively, with 17 bases between them. CDR3 length: 14 residues. CDR3 amino acids: CASRLLLGYNGYTF. CDR3 coding DNA: TGTGCCAGCAGGCTGTTATTAGGGTATAATGGCTACACCTTC.

This clonotype has ten or more counts. The chain carries TRBV27 and TRBJ2-3; tentatively, D is TRBD2 (6 bases). The CDR3 consists of 15 residues. Germline V gene sequence: CDR1 MNHEY, CDR2 SMNVEV (reference sequence). V lost 3 bases and J lost 0, with 10 bases in between. CDR3 protein: CASSLGGTSTDTQYF. For the CDR3, the DNA is TGTGCCAGCAGTTTGGGCGGGACTAGCACAGATACGCAGTATTTT.

The table lists this clonotype with many counts. V and J are TRBV20-1 and TRBJ1-2, with unresolved D. V lost 4 bases to trimming and J lost 5 bases, with 20 bases between them. The germline V gene encodes CDR1 DFQATT and CDR2 SNEGSKA (reference sequence). This CDR3 is 15 amino acids long. CDR3: CSATTPGTAGYGYTF. In nucleotides, the CDR3 is TGCAGTGCTACCACCCCGGGTACCGCAGGTTATGGCTACACCTTC.